The 7 T cell receptor beta chains listed next were all sequenced from one sample in a study of blood T cell repertoires in COVID-19 (TCRdb year 2020). The library was prepared using the immunoSEQ multiplex PCR assay. TCRdb re-hosts the immuneACCESS table, in-frame sequences only. Its copies lack some clones; in the studies checked, an unresolved V gene accounts for under half of them, and the cause for the rest is not known. The sample table lists fewer than 300,000 clones, about nine tenths of them with a count of one. The ten most abundant clones make up approximately 1.5% of the sample. The source material was peripheral blood. These receptors all come from a woman aged 40-49 years who had recovered from COVID-19.

V usage is TRBV30 and J usage is TRBJ2-5; D gene ambiguous. The V gene lost 7 bases and the J gene lost 5 bases, with 11 bases spanning the gap. CDR3 size: 11 residues. Looked up from germline, CDR1 is GTSNPN and CDR2 is SVGIG (reference sequence). This CDR3 reads CALNTRETQYF. In DNA, the CDR3 is TGTGCCTTAAATACCAGGGAGACCCAGTACTTC.

This clone was counted between two and nine times. The chain couples TRBV2 to TRBJ1-5, with 7 bases lining up with TRBD1. The CDR3 contains 17 residues. In germline, CDR1 is SNHLY, CDR2 FYNNEI. The ends lost 1 base at V and 2 bases at J; junction bases unmatched: 8. The CDR3 DNA reads TGTGCCAGCAGTGAAGGATACTACAGGGGCGGCAATCAGCCCCAGCATTTT. This gives the protein CASSEGYYRGGNQPQHF.

V and J are TRBV6-2 or TRBV6-3 and TRBJ2-1, with TRBD2 matching 9 bases. This CDR3 has 14 residues. Germline lookup yields CDR1 MNHEY and CDR2 SVGEGT. Unmatched junction bases numbered 7, after V lost 5 bases and J lost 8 bases. In nucleotides, the CDR3 is TGTGCCAGCAGTATTCGGACTAGCGCCCATGAGCAGTTCTTC. It specifies CASSIRTSAHEQFF.

CDR3 sequence (DNA): TGTGCCAGCAGTTTTTCTCGAGGGAATCAGCCCCAGCATTTT. It encodes CASSFSRGNQPQHF. The rearrangement uses TRBV27 and TRBJ1-5; D is unclear. Between the trimmed V and J ends, which lost 3 bases and 4 bases, there was a span of 10 bases. CDR1 is MNHEY and CDR2 is SMNVEV in the germline V gene (reference sequence). The CDR3 is 14 residues long.

The rearrangement links TRBV5-4 to TRBJ1-3; no definite D call. The CDR3 totals 14 residues. Between the trimmed V and J ends, which lost 9 bases and 4 bases, there was a span of 17 bases. Germline V gives CDR1 SGHNT, CDR2 YYREEE (reference sequence). CDR3 in amino acids: CATTWGGTGNTIYF. The CDR3 coding sequence is TGTGCCACCACCTGGGGAGGAACCGGAAACACCATATATTTT.

The J gene is TRBJ1-2, the V gene TRBV19, with D perhaps TRBD1 (6 bases). The CDR3 length is 14 residues. Germline CDR1 and CDR2: LNHDA and SQIVND (reference sequence). V lost 6 bases and J lost 7, with 18 bases in between. This CDR3 is CASSVQGKIGGYTF. CDR3 coding DNA: TGTGCCAGTAGCGTACAGGGTAAGATCGGTGGCTACACCTTC.

The J gene is TRBJ1-1, the V gene TRBV10-2; D is uncertain. This CDR3 comprises 14 residues. The V end was cut by 9 bases, the J end by 4 bases, with 18 bases between. CDR1 is WSHSY, CDR2 SAAADI, per germline. In DNA form, the CDR3 reads TGCGCCAGTAATGAGGAGGGCGGGGTCACTGAAGCTTTCTTT. Its translation is CASNEEGGVTEAFF.